The 3 T cell receptor beta chains reported below all come from one sample, sequenced in a study of shared clonotypes between healthy human individuals. Sequencing was performed with immunoSEQ multiplex PCR; in TCRdb, only in-frame clones are kept and a portion is missing. The sample holds around 1.4 million clones, approximately 98.5% seen once. Sequenced input: naive CD4+ T cells sorted from blood. As for subset: CD45RA+ positively selected. The origin of the receptors is a young man in good health.

The gene calls are TRBV28 and TRBJ1-5; D is ambiguous. The CDR3 contains 15 residues. Trimming took 7 bases from V and 4 from J, leaving 17 bases between them. Germline V gene data show CDR1 as MDHEN and CDR2 as SYDVKM. CDR3 residues: CASNPFEGINQPQHF. The CDR3 nucleotides read TGTGCCAGCAACCCCTTCGAGGGAATTAATCAGCCCCAGCATTTT.

This chain uses TRBV6-4 with TRBJ2-2; D is uncertain. Germline CDR1 reads MRHNA; CDR2 reads SNTAGT. The CDR3 is made up of 15 amino acids. The V end lost 5 bases, the J end lost 4 bases, and 14 bases lay between the germline ends. The CDR3 sequence is CASSLTDLPTGELFF. The CDR3 DNA reads as TGTGCCAGCAGTCTTACGGATCTCCCCACCGGGGAGCTGTTTTTT.

The genes are TRBV14 and TRBJ2-3; D gene unclear. V was cut by 0 bases and J by 2 bases, with 3 bases left in between. The length of the CDR3 is 13 residues. Germline CDR1 reads SGHDN; CDR2 reads FVKESK. The CDR3 DNA follows: TGTGCCAGCAGCCAAGACTACACAGATACGCAGTATTTT. This gives the protein CASSQDYTDTQYF. The full variable domain, completed using reference TRBV14 and TRBJ2-3, is EAGVTQFPSHSVIEKGQTVTLRCDPISGHDNLYWYRRVMGKEIKFLLHFVKESKQDESGMPNNRFLAERTGGTYSTLKVQPAELEDSGVYFCASSQDYTDTQYFGPGTRLTVL.